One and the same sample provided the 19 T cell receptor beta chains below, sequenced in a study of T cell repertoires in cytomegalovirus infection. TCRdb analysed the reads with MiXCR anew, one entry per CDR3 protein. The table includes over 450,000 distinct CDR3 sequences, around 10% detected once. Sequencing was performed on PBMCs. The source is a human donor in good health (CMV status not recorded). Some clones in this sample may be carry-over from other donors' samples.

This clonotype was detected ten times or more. The CDR3 DNA sequence: TGTGCCAGCACCAGTGGGGTAGGGGGGCCTCGTATGAATGAGCAGTTCTTC. This encodes CASTSGVGGPRMNEQFF. V gene TRBV2 combines with J gene TRBJ2-1; either TRBD1 or TRBD2 may supply D (6 bases each). The CDR3 sequence is 17 residues long. V lost 7 bases to trimming and J lost 7 bases, with 26 bases between them. Germline CDR1 and CDR2: SNHLY and FYNNEI.

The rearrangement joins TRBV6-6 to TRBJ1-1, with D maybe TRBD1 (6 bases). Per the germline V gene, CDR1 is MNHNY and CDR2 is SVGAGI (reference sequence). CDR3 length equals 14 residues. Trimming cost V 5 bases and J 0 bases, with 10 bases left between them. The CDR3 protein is CASSRGQMNTEAFF. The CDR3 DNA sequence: TGTGCCAGCAGTCGGGGACAAATGAACACTGAAGCTTTCTTT.

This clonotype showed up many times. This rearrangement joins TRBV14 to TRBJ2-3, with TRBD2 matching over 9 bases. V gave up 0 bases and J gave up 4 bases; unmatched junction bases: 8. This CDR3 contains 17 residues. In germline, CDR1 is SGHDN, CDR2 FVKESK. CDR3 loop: CASSQEYWREGADTQYF. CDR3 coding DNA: TGTGCCAGCAGCCAAGAGTACTGGCGGGAGGGCGCAGATACGCAGTATTTT.

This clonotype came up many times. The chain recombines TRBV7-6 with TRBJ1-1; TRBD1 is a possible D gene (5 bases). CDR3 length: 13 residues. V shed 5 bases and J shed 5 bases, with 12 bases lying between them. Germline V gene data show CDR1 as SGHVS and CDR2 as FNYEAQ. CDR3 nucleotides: TGTGCCAGCAGCCCGGGGCGAGGGACTGAAGCTTTCTTT. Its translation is CASSPGRGTEAFF.

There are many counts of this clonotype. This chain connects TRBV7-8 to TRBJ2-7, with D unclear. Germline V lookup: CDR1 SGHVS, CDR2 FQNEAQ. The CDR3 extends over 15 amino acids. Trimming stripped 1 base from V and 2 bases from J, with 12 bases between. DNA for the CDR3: TGTGCCAGCAGCTTAGTGGATTCGTACACCTACGAGCAGTACTTC. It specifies CASSLVDSYTYEQYF.

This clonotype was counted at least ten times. The chain's CDR3 is CATSSRKDKTQYF. DNA of the CDR3: TGTGCCACCAGCAGCCGAAAGGATAAGACCCAGTACTTC. This rearrangement joins TRBV15 to TRBJ2-5; D gene unclear. Germline CDR1 reads LNHNV; CDR2 reads YYDKDF (reference sequence). CDR3 size: 13 residues. V gave up 3 bases and J gave up 6 bases, with 11 bases separating them.

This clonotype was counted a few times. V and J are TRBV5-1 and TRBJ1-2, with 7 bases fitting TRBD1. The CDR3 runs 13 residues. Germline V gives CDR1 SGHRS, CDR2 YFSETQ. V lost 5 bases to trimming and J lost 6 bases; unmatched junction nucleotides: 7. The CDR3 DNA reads TGCGCCAGCAGAAGGGACAGTGGGAATGGCTACACCTTC. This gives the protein CASRRDSGNGYTF.

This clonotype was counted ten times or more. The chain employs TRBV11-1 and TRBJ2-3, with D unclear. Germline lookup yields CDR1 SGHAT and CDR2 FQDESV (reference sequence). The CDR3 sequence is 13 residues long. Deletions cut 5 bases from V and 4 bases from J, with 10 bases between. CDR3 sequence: CASSGNLADTQYF. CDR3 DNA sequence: TGTGCCAGCAGCGGCAATCTAGCAGATACGCAGTATTTT.

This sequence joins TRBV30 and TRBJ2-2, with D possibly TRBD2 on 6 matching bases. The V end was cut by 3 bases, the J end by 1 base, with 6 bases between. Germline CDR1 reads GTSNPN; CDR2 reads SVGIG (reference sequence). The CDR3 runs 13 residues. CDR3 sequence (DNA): TGTGCCTGGAGGGGAGGGAACACCGGGGAGCTGTTTTTT. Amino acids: CAWRGGNTGELFF.

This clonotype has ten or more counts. CDR3 amino acids: CASSYGGGGPPSEQFF. CDR3 in DNA: TGTGCCAGCAGTTACGGGGGGGGAGGGCCTCCAAGTGAGCAGTTCTTC. This chain connects TRBV6-5 to TRBJ2-1; 7 positions agree with TRBD2. Germline V CDR1 and CDR2: MNHEY, SVGAGI. CDR3 size: 16 residues. The trim removed 2 bases at V and 9 bases at J, leaving 13 bases unmatched.

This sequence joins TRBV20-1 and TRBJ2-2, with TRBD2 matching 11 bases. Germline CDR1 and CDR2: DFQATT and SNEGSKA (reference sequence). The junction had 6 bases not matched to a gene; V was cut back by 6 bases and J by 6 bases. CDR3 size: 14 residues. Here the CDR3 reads CSAIAGGRSGELFF. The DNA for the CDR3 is TGCAGTGCCATAGCGGGGGGGCGTTCCGGGGAGCTGTTTTTT.

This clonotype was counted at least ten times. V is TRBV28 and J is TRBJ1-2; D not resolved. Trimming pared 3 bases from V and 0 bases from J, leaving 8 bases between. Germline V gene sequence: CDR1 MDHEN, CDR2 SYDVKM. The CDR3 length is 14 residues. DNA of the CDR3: TGTGCCAGCAGTTTGAACGGACCTAACTATGGCTACACCTTC. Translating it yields CASSLNGPNYGYTF.

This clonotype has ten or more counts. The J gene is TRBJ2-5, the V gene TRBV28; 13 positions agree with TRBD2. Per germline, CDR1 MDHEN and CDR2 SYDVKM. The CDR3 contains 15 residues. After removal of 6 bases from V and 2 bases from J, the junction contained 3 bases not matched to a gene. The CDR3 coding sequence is TGTGCCAGCAGACTAGCGGGGGGGCGTCAAGAGACCCAGTACTTC. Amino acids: CASRLAGGRQETQYF.

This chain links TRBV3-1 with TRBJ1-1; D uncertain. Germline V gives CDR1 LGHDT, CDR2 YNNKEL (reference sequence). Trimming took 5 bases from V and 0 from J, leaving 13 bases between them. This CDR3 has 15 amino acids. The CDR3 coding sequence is TGTGCCAGCAGCTCCTTCCGTTATTTGAACACTGAAGCTTTCTTT. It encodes CASSSFRYLNTEAFF. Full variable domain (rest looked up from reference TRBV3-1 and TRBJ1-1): DTAVSQTPKYLVTQMGNDKSIKCEQNLGHDTMYWYKQDSKKFLKIMFSYNNKELIINETVPNRFSPKSPDKAHLNLHINSLELGDSAVYFCASSSFRYLNTEAFFGQGTRLTVV.

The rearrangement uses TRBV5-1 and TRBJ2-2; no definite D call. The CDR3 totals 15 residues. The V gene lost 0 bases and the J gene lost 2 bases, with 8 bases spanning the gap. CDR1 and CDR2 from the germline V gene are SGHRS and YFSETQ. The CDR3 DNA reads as TGCGCCAGCAGCTTGGGTCAAGTAAACACCGGGGAGCTGTTTTTT. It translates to CASSLGQVNTGELFF.

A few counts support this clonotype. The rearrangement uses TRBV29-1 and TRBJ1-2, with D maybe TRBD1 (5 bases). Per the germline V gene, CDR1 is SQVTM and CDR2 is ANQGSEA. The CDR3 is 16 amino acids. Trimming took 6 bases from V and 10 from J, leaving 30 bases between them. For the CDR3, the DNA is TGCAGCGTCGATCTCCCGGGAAAGGGGCTCGCGGTGGACTACACCTTC. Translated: CSVDLPGKGLAVDYTF. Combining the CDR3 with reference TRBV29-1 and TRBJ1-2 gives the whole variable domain SAVISQKPSRDICQRGTSLTIQCQVDSQVTMMFWYRQQPGQSLTLIATANQGSEATYESGFVIDKFPISRPNLTFSTLTVSNMSPEDSSIYLCSVDLPGKGLAVDYTFGSGTRLTVV.

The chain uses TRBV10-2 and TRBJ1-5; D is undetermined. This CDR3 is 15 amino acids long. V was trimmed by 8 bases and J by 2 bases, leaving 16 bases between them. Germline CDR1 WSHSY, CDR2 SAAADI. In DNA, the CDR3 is TGCGCCAGCGAAGCGAGCCACCGCGGCAATCAGCCCCAGCATTTT. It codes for CASEASHRGNQPQHF.

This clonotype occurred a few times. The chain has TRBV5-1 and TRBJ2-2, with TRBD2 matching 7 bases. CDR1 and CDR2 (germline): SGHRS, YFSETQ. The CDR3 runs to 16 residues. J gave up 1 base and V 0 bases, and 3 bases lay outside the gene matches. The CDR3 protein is CASSLASGMNTGELFF. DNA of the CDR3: TGCGCCAGCAGCTTGGCGAGCGGGATGAACACCGGGGAGCTGTTTTTT.

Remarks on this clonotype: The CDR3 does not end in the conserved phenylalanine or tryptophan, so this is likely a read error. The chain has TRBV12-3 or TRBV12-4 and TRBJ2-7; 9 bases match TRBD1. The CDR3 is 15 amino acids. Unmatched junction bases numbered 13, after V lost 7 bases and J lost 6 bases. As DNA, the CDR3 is TGTGCCAGCATTCTCTCCGGGACAGGGCCGTCCGAGCAGTACTTG. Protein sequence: CASILSGTGPSEQYL.